Listed below are T cell receptor beta chains from one sample, sequenced in a study of cytomegalovirus exposure and HLA in healthy donors. The repertoire was sequenced with immunoSEQ multiplex PCR; TCRdb's copy has only in-frame clones and lacks some. The sample lists under 150,000 clones; 65% to 85% were seen once. The sample was PBMCs. These receptors were obtained from a woman between 18 and 29 years old in good health and CMV-seronegative. Each CDR3 is given with its conserved first and last residue. D genes are given only for firm matches. Clone size is not always given. Where it is, it says once, few, many or a class for expanded clones.

v_gene,j_gene,d_gene,abundance,CDR3nt,CDR3aa
TRBV6-5,TRBJ1-1,-,-,TGTGCCAGCAGTTACATGTATCCGGGATTGAACACTGAAGCTTTCTTT,CASSYMYPGLNTEAFF
TRBV6-6,TRBJ2-2,TRBD2,few,TGTGCCAGCACCGGTACTAGCGGGAGGCTCGGGGAGCTGTTTTTT,CASTGTSGRLGELFF
TRBV5-5,TRBJ1-2,TRBD1,-,TGTGCCAGCAGCTTCAGGACAGGGGATGGCTACACCTTC,CASSFRTGDGYTF
TRBV5-6,TRBJ1-2,-,-,TGTGCCAGCAGTTTTCCCCTGGGAGGGGCCAGGGTGGTCAACTATGGCTACACCTTC,CASSFPLGGARVVNYGYTF
TRBV10-1,TRBJ2-3,-,-,TGCGCCAGCAGTGGTAGCGGTACAGATACGCAGTATTTT,CASSGSGTDTQYF
TRBV7-6,TRBJ2-1,-,-,TGTGCCAGCAGCTTATCGGGACTCCCAAATGAGCAGTTCTTC,CASSLSGLPNEQFF
TRBV7-2,TRBJ2-1,TRBD2,-,TGTGCCAGCAGCTTGGCGGGAGGGGCGCGAGATGAGCAGTTCTTC,CASSLAGGARDEQFF
TRBV25-1,TRBJ2-7,TRBD1,-,TGTGCCAGCAGTGAAGGACAGGGGGTAAGCTCCTACGAGCAGTACTTC,CASSEGQGVSSYEQYF
TRBV19,TRBJ2-1,TRBD2,-,TGTGCCAGTATCCCTCAGTGGGGCGGGAGTTACAATGAGCAGTTCTTC,CASIPQWGGSYNEQFF
TRBV19,TRBJ1-4,TRBD1,-,TGTGCCAGTAGCCTCAGGGGGTCGTCTAATGAAAAACTGTTTTTT,CASSLRGSSNEKLFF
TRBV4-1,TRBJ2-1,-,-,TGCGCCAGCAGCCAAGAAGGGGTCGAGCAGTTCTTC,CASSQEGVEQFF
TRBV15,TRBJ2-3,TRBD2,-,TGTGCCACCAGCAGAGATGACCCGGGACTAGCCGTAACGCAGTATTTT,CATSRDDPGLAVTQYF
TRBV20-1,TRBJ2-5,-,-,TGCAGTGCTAGAGATCGAGGGACCCAGTACTTC,CSARDRGTQYF
TRBV18,TRBJ1-5,TRBD1,-,TGTGCCAGCTCACGGGGGACAGGGGGAAATCAGCCCCAGCATTTT,CASSRGTGGNQPQHF
TRBV19,TRBJ2-7,-,-,TGTGCCAGTAGTATATCGCGGGATAGCGACGAGCAGTACTTC,CASSISRDSDEQYF
TRBV15,TRBJ1-2,-,-,TGTGCCACCAGCAGAGAACGACAGGTTGGTGGCTACACCTTC,CATSRERQVGGYTF
TRBV29-1,TRBJ1-4,-,few,TGCAGCGTTCAACAGTCACCTAATGAAAAACTGTTTTTT,CSVQQSPNEKLFF
TRBV5-6,TRBJ2-3,TRBD2,-,TGTGCCAGCAGCATGCGGACTAGCGGGGCAGATACGCAGTATTTT,CASSMRTSGADTQYF
TRBV4-2,TRBJ1-5,-,few,TGTGCCAGCAGCCAAGGGGGAGCCACAGGGAAGACGAATCAGCCCCAGCATTTT,CASSQGGATGKTNQPQHF
TRBV5-6,TRBJ2-1,TRBD2,few,TGTGCCAGCAGCTTACTCGGGAGGGCTGACAATGAGCAGTTCTTC,CASSLLGRADNEQFF
TRBV7-6,TRBJ2-3,-,few,TGTGCCAGCAGCTTATTCCAGGGAACAGATACGCAGTATTTT,CASSLFQGTDTQYF
TRBV30,TRBJ1-1,-,once,TGTGCCTGGAACACGAACCTGAACACTGAAGCTTTCTTT,CAWNTNLNTEAFF
TRBV7-4,TRBJ1-3,-,-,TGTGCCAGCAGCTCGGGACATCGCCTCTCTGGAAACACCATATATTTT,CASSSGHRLSGNTIYF
TRBV30,TRBJ2-1,TRBD2,-,TGTGCCTGGATAGGCGGGAGGGCCTACAATGAGCAGTTCTTC,CAWIGGRAYNEQFF
TRBV4-1,TRBJ2-7,TRBD2,-,TGCGCCAGCAGCCACACTAGCGGCGAGACGTACGAGCAGTACTTC,CASSHTSGETYEQYF
TRBV5-4,TRBJ2-3,-,-,TGTGCCAGCAGCTTGTGGGGGGTGATAGATACGCAGTATTTT,CASSLWGVIDTQYF
TRBV6-4,TRBJ2-7,-,-,TGTGCCAGCAGTGACTCGATGTTGTGGCGGGGAGGAGCTAGCTACGAGCAGTACTTC,CASSDSMLWRGGASYEQYF
TRBV11-2,TRBJ2-1,TRBD2,-,TGTGCCAGCAGCTTTCTCGGACTAGCCCGCAATGAGCAGTTCTTC,CASSFLGLARNEQFF
TRBV4-1,TRBJ1-5,-,-,TGCGCCAGCAGCCAAGAGGGCAGGGTGCAGCCCCAGCATTTT,CASSQEGRVQPQHF
TRBV25-1,TRBJ1-1,TRBD1,-,TGTGCCAGCAGTGATCCGGGACAGGGGGTCGCTGAAGCTTTCTTT,CASSDPGQGVAEAFF
TRBV5-6,TRBJ2-3,-,-,TGTGCCAGCAGCTCAACTGGCGGAGGCACAGATACGCAGTATTTT,CASSSTGGGTDTQYF
TRBV28,TRBJ2-3,-,-,TGTGCCAGCAGTCCGCCGGGACTCCTAGATACGCAGTATTTT,CASSPPGLLDTQYF
TRBV7-8,TRBJ1-5,-,-,TGTGCCAGCAGCTCCCTCTTGGCCGACAATCAGCCCCAGCATTTT,CASSSLLADNQPQHF
TRBV9,TRBJ2-7,-,-,TGTGCCAGCAGCGGGGAGGGGGGCTCCTACGAGCAGTACTTC,CASSGEGGSYEQYF
TRBV7-2,TRBJ2-7,TRBD2,-,TGTGCCAGCAGCTTCCGAGCGGGAGACTACGAGCAGTACTTC,CASSFRAGDYEQYF
TRBV5-4,TRBJ2-5,TRBD2,once,TGTGCCAGCAGCTTGGGACTAGCTGGAGAGACCCAGTACTTC,CASSLGLAGETQYF
TRBV5-1,TRBJ1-4,TRBD1,-,TGCGCCAGCAGCTTGACAGGGGGCGAGGGAAAACTGTTTTTT,CASSLTGGEGKLFF
TRBV5-1,TRBJ2-5,TRBD2,-,TGCGCCAGCAGCTTGGAGGGACTAGCGGGATTTGGGGAGACCCAGTACTTC,CASSLEGLAGFGETQYF
TRBV6-1,TRBJ1-2,TRBD1,few,TGTGCCAGCAGTGAAGCAACAGGGGACTATGGCTACACCTTC,CASSEATGDYGYTF
TRBV4-1,TRBJ2-3,-,-,TGCGCCAGCAGCCCCCATGGGGGTAGTAGCGGACCGGGGAGGGATACGCAGTATTTT,CASSPHGGSSGPGRDTQYF
TRBV27,TRBJ2-1,-,-,TGTGCCAGCAGTTTTCGACAAAGGCCATTATTCTTC,CASSFRQRPLFF
TRBV29-1,TRBJ2-5,TRBD2,-,TGCAGCGTCCGACTAGCGGGAGGGCCGGGTGAGACCCAGTACTTC,CSVRLAGGPGETQYF
TRBV4-1,TRBJ2-1,TRBD1,-,TGCGCCAGCAGCTTAACAGGGGGCCTCAGAACTTACAATGAGCAGTTCTTC,CASSLTGGLRTYNEQFF
TRBV4-1,TRBJ2-7,TRBD2,few,TGCGCCAGCAGCCTGGGACTAGCGGGAGGGGAGCAGTACTTC,CASSLGLAGGEQYF
TRBV2,TRBJ1-1,TRBD1,-,TGTGCCAGCAGTGGAGACAGGGCCCGGCTGGCTAAGTGGGCTTTCTTT,CASSGDRARLAKWAFF
TRBV10-3,TRBJ2-7,TRBD1,-,TGTGCCATCGGCGCAGGGGGCGACGGTCTAGGCGAGCAGTACTTC,CAIGAGGDGLGEQYF
TRBV27,TRBJ2-2,TRBD1,-,TGTGCCAGCAGTTCCCGACAGGGGGTCAACACCGGGGAGCTGTTTTTT,CASSSRQGVNTGELFF
TRBV11-2,TRBJ2-3,TRBD2,-,TGTGCCAGCAGCTTTGGAGCGGGAGGGAGCACAGATACGCAGTATTTT,CASSFGAGGSTDTQYF